This passage covers 11 T cell receptor beta chains from one sample sequenced in a study of response to subunit inactivated influenza vaccine. A single record per CDR3 protein comes from TCRdb applying MiXCR to the RT-PCR reads. The profile shows about 780,000 distinct CDR3 sequences, around a sixth of them singletons. The starting material was PBMCs from blood, obtained less than 6 days after vaccination. These receptors came from a man in his forties or fifties who received an inactivated influenza vaccine.

This chain connects TRBV20-1 to TRBJ1-4, with D tentatively TRBD1 (6 bases). V was pared by 0 bases and J by 7 bases, with 15 bases between. CDR1 and CDR2 from the germline V gene are DFQATT and SNEGSKA (reference sequence). The CDR3 contains 15 residues. CDR3 loop: CSAREPRGSGEKLFF. As DNA, the CDR3 is TGCAGTGCTAGAGAACCCAGGGGTTCGGGTGAAAAACTGTTTTTT.

This clonotype was found a few times. Written as DNA, the CDR3 is TGTGCCAGCAGCCAAGGGACTAGCGGGAACATGCGGTACGAGCAGTACTTC. It codes for CASSQGTSGNMRYEQYF. The gene calls are TRBV11-2 and TRBJ2-7, with TRBD2 identical over 13 bases. CDR1 and CDR2 from the germline V gene are SGHAT and FQNNGV. The ends lost 5 bases at V and 4 bases at J; junction bases unmatched: 11. CDR3 length equals 17 residues.

The chain has TRBV6-1 and TRBJ2-7; 7 positions agree with TRBD2. Germline loops: CDR1 MNHNS, CDR2 SASEGT. Trimming cost V 3 bases and J 2 bases; bases outside gene matches: 10. The CDR3 is 16 residues long. The CDR3 region is CASSDLMGGGPYEQYF. As DNA, the CDR3 is TGTGCCAGCAGTGACCTAATGGGCGGGGGACCCTACGAGCAGTACTTC.

The gene calls are TRBV29-1 and TRBJ2-3; no definite D call. This CDR3 has 10 residues. V dropped 5 bases and J dropped 6 bases, with 6 bases sitting between them. Germline V gives CDR1 SQVTM, CDR2 ANQGSEA. The chain's CDR3 is CSVFRDTQYF. In DNA form, the CDR3 reads TGCAGCGTTTTCAGGGATACGCAGTATTTT.

This clonotype has just a few counts. The V gene is TRBV12-3 or TRBV12-4, the J gene TRBJ2-5, with 7 bases identical to TRBD1. V lost 4 bases and J lost 0; bases outside the gene matches: 26. The CDR3 loop spans 22 amino acids. CDR3 residues: CASSSVARTGQIGKGYQETQYF. The CDR3 DNA follows: TGTGCCAGCAGTTCAGTTGCTCGGACAGGCCAAATTGGGAAAGGGTACCAAGAGACCCAGTACTTC.

This clonotype came up a few times. The J gene is TRBJ2-7, the V gene TRBV10-3; D is possibly TRBD1 or TRBD2 (6 bases each). V gave up 0 bases and J gave up 5 bases, with 20 bases separating them. In germline, CDR1 is ENHRY, CDR2 SYGVKD. The CDR3 extends over 17 amino acids. The CDR3 spells CAISESTRRGVKDEQYF. CDR3 nucleotide sequence: TGTGCCATCAGTGAGTCGACAAGAAGGGGGGTTAAGGACGAGCAGTACTTC.

The V and J genes are TRBV15 and TRBJ2-5, with unresolved D. V lost 1 base and J lost 1, with 7 bases in between. This CDR3 is 14 amino acids long. CDR1 is LNHNV, CDR2 YYDKDF, per germline (reference sequence). CDR3 sequence: CATSRGTFQETQYF. CDR3 DNA sequence: TGTGCCACCAGCAGAGGAACATTCCAAGAGACCCAGTACTTC.

CDR3 region: CSVEEYQMQETQYF. CDR3 coding DNA: TGCAGCGTTGAAGAATACCAGATGCAAGAGACCCAGTACTTC. The rearrangement links TRBV29-1 to TRBJ2-5, with D hard to call. Per the germline V gene, CDR1 is SQVTM and CDR2 is ANQGSEA. The CDR3 has 14 residues. V shed 0 bases and J shed 2 bases, with 10 bases lying between them.

The chain joins TRBV20-1 to TRBJ2-5, with TRBD1 matching 8 bases. Germline trimming cut 4 bases from V and 5 bases from J; bases unmatched to any gene: 9. Per the germline V gene, CDR1 is DFQATT and CDR2 is SNEGSKA (reference sequence). This CDR3 contains 14 residues. The CDR3 region has the DNA TGCAGTGCTACGGCCAGGGGGCTATTGGAGACCCAGTACTTC. Translated, it gives CSATARGLLETQYF.

This clonotype has more than one count but fewer than ten. The rearrangement uses TRBV12-3 or TRBV12-4 and TRBJ1-4; D not certain. With 3 bases removed from V and 2 bases from J, the gap between germline ends came to 7 bases. The CDR3 is 14 residues long. The CDR3 loop is CASSLSVTNEKLFF. The CDR3, as DNA: TGTGCCAGCAGTTTGTCGGTGACTAATGAAAAACTGTTTTTT.

The rearrangement uses TRBV2 and TRBJ1-2; no firm D call. Germline V gene lookup returns CDR1 SNHLY and CDR2 FYNNEI. This CDR3 region has 16 residues. With 1 base removed from V and 4 bases from J, the gap between germline ends came to 16 bases. CDR3 in amino acids: CASSEVRLLRVYGYTF. CDR3 DNA sequence: TGTGCCAGCAGTGAAGTCCGGCTTCTAAGGGTCTATGGCTACACCTTC.